The 15 T cell receptor beta chains reported below all come from one sample, sequenced in a study of cytomegalovirus exposure and HLA in healthy donors. The PCR contained 60 Vbeta and 13 Jbeta primers. The data were produced by immunoSEQ multiplex PCR, yet TCRdb's version contains in-frame clones alone and is incomplete. The sample lists 150,000 to 200,000 clones; roughly 85% were seen once. Sequenced material: PBMCs. These receptors all come from a man younger than 35 in good health and CMV-seropositive.

The chain carries TRBV6-1 and TRBJ2-2; D remains ambiguous. There are 13 residues in the CDR3. Trimming took 3 bases from V and 6 from J, leaving 8 bases between them. Germline CDR1 reads MNHNS; CDR2 reads SASEGT. This chain's CDR3 is CASSDGRAGELFF. The CDR3 DNA follows: TGTGCCAGCAGTGACGGTCGAGCCGGGGAGCTGTTTTTT.

V usage is TRBV11-2 and J usage is TRBJ2-7; 10 bases line up with TRBD2. V dropped 5 bases and J dropped 1; count of bases not matched to a gene: 8. This CDR3 comprises 16 residues. The germline gives CDR1 SGHAT, CDR2 FQNNGV. CDR3: CASSQREGLPSYEQYF. Written as DNA, the CDR3 is TGTGCCAGCAGCCAGCGGGAGGGCCTACCTTCCTACGAGCAGTACTTC.

Points on this clone: The junction departs from the called germline gene at one end, perhaps through a read error. The chain has TRBV28 and TRBJ2-7, with TRBD1 matching 10 bases. The length of the CDR3 is 11 residues. The V gene's germline CDR1 is MDHEN and CDR2 SYDVKM. The CDR3 nucleotides are TGTGCCAGCTGGGACAGGGGCTTCCTGAGCTTC. Its protein is CASWDRGFLSF.

CDR3 sequence: CSVAGRGDTGELFF. The CDR3 DNA reads as TGCAGCGTTGCAGGGAGGGGGGACACCGGGGAGCTGTTTTTT. The chain couples TRBV29-1 to TRBJ2-2; possibly TRBD2 for D (7 bases). Germline V lookup: CDR1 SQVTM, CDR2 ANQGSEA. Trimming removed 4 bases from V and 3 bases from J, with 12 bases in between. This CDR3 is 14 amino acids long.

The chain joins TRBV27 to TRBJ1-1; 8 nucleotides line up with TRBD1. Per germline, CDR1 MNHEY and CDR2 SMNVEV (reference sequence). V trimming: 7 bases; J trimming: 0 bases; junction bases outside the gene matches: 10. The CDR3 is 16 amino acids. CDR3: CASTRQGMALNTEAFF. CDR3 DNA: TGTGCCAGCACAAGACAGGGGATGGCCTTGAACACTGAAGCTTTCTTT.

V usage is TRBV11-2 and J usage is TRBJ2-1, with a possible D match to TRBD1 (6 bases). Deletions cut 1 base from V and 7 bases from J, with 14 bases between. The CDR3 is 15 residues long. CDR1 and CDR2 from the germline V gene are SGHAT and FQNNGV. This CDR3 reads CASSLVGGGLNEQFF. CDR3 nucleotides: TGTGCCAGCAGCTTAGTAGGTGGGGGCCTTAATGAGCAGTTCTTC.

The rearrangement uses TRBV6-1 and TRBJ2-1, with 10 bases lining up with TRBD2. The V gene end was trimmed by 10 bases and the J gene end by 7 bases; junction bases not matched to a gene: 10. Germline CDR1 MNHNS, CDR2 SASEGT. The CDR3 covers 14 residues. The DNA for the CDR3 is TGTGCCACACAACGGACTAGCGGAAAAAATGAGCAGTTCTTC. Amino acid sequence: CATQRTSGKNEQFF.

This clone occurred a few times. This sequence joins TRBV7-9 and TRBJ2-7, with 8 nucleotides matching TRBD1. The junction had 4 bases not matched to a gene; V was cut back by 1 base and J by 5 bases. The CDR3 spans 14 residues. The V gene's germline CDR1 is SEHNR and CDR2 FQNEAQ (reference sequence). This chain's CDR3 is CASSLGTGIDEQYF. CDR3 nucleotides: TGTGCCAGCAGCTTAGGGACAGGGATAGACGAGCAGTACTTC.

The chain recombines TRBV18 with TRBJ1-1, with D maybe TRBD1 (5 bases). Trimming took 3 bases from V and 4 from J, leaving 15 bases between them. The CDR3 consists of 15 residues. Germline-derived CDR1 and CDR2 are KGHSH and LQKENI. The CDR3 bases are TGTGCCAGCTCACCCCAGGGCGTGGGGGGCACTGAAGCTTTCTTT. This encodes CASSPQGVGGTEAFF.

V and J are TRBV2 and TRBJ2-1; TRBD2 is a possible D gene (6 bases). Trimming pared 4 bases from V and 9 bases from J, leaving 16 bases between. CDR1 SNHLY and CDR2 FYNNEI come from the germline V gene. The CDR3 sequence is 14 residues long. The CDR3 sequence is CASSGGYPGAEQFF. The CDR3 DNA sequence: TGTGCCAGCAGTGGGGGCTATCCGGGAGCTGAGCAGTTCTTC. Complete variable domain (other parts from reference TRBV2 and TRBJ2-1): EPEVTQTPSHQVTQMGQEVILRCVPISNHLYFYWYRQILGQKVEFLVSFYNNEISEKSEIFDDQFSVERPDGSNFTLKIRSTKLEDSAMYFCASSGGYPGAEQFFGPGTRLTVL.

The genes are TRBV10-2 and TRBJ2-7; TRBD1 agrees at 10 bases. CDR1 is WSHSY and CDR2 is SAAADI in the germline V gene. There are 14 residues in the CDR3. Trimming took 2 bases from V and 6 from J; bases not matched to a gene: 4. The CDR3 bases are TGCGCCAGCAGTGAGCGGGGACAGGGGTTCGAGCAGTACTTC. This gives the protein CASSERGQGFEQYF.

Comment on this clone: This CDR3 fails to terminate in the conserved phenylalanine or tryptophan, so it likely reflects a read error. The chain has TRBV6-5 and TRBJ1-6; the D is unclear. Trimming took 0 bases from V and 13 from J, leaving 10 bases between them. Germline loops: CDR1 MNHEY, CDR2 SVGAGI. The CDR3 loop spans 13 amino acids. CDR3 in DNA: TGTGCCAGCAGTTACTCGGTCCAGTTTCCCCTCCACCTT. Protein: CASSYSVQFPLHL.

The chain couples TRBV29-1 to TRBJ1-2; D gene uncertain. V was clipped by 4 bases and J by 2 bases, with 11 bases between them. Germline V gene lookup returns CDR1 SQVTM and CDR2 ANQGSEA. This CDR3 is built from 13 residues. The CDR3 sequence: CSVAAAWNYGYTF. CDR3 coding DNA: TGCAGCGTTGCGGCAGCGTGGAACTATGGCTACACCTTC. The variable domain in full, with the rest retrieved from reference TRBV29-1 and TRBJ1-2, is SAVISQKPSRDICQRGTSLTIQCQVDSQVTMMFWYRQQPGQSLTLIATANQGSEATYESGFVIDKFPISRPNLTFSTLTVSNMSPEDSSIYLCSVAAAWNYGYTFGSGTRLTVV.

The chain has TRBV27 and TRBJ2-5; possible D gene TRBD1, 6 bases. Germline lookup yields CDR1 MNHEY and CDR2 SMNVEV (reference sequence). The CDR3 is made up of 15 amino acids. V was trimmed by 6 bases and J by 2 bases, leaving 16 bases between them. CDR3 sequence (DNA): TGTGCCAGCAGCACTCCTGGGACACATCAAGAGACCCAGTACTTC. This translates into CASSTPGTHQETQYF.

The chain couples TRBV9 to TRBJ2-2; the D gene is possibly TRBD2 (5 bases). V was trimmed by 4 bases and J by 8 bases, leaving 12 bases between them. The length of the CDR3 is 13 residues. The germline V gene encodes CDR1 SGDLS and CDR2 YYNGEE. DNA for the CDR3: TGTGCCAGCAGCCCCGGGGTAGAGGGGGAGCTGTTTTTT. It encodes CASSPGVEGELFF.